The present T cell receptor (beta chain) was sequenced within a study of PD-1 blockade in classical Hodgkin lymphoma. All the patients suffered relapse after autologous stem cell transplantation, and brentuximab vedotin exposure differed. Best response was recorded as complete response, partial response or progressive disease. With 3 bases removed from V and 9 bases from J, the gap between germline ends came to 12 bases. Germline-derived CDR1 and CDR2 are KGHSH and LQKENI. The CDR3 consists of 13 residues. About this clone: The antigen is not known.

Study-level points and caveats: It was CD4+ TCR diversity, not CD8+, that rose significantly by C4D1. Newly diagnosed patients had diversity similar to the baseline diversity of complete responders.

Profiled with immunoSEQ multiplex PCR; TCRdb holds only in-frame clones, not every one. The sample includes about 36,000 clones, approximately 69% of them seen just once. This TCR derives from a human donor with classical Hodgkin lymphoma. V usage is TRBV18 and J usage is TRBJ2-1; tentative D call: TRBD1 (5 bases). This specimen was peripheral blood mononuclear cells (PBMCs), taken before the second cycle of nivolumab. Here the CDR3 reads CASSPVADSEQFF. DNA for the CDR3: TGTGCCAGCTCACCGGTGGCCGACAGTGAGCAGTTCTTC.